Shown below are 26 T cell receptor beta chains from a single sample sequenced in a study of T cell responses to AZD1222 COVID-19 vaccine. Clones were sequenced by immunoSEQ multiplex PCR, and TCRdb holds only the in-frame ones, with some missing. In the table there are under 130,000 clones, roughly nine tenths of which are singletons. This specimen was peripheral blood, taken on day 0 of AZD1222 vaccination. The origin of the receptors is an adult in good health.

A single count supports this clone. This chain joins TRBV7-9 and TRBJ1-1; D unclear. Germline V gene lookup returns CDR1 SEHNR and CDR2 FQNEAQ (reference sequence). V dropped 0 bases and J dropped 7 bases, with 3 bases sitting between them. The CDR3 length is 11 residues. CDR3 region: CASSLAVEAFF. In DNA form, the CDR3 reads TGTGCCAGCAGCTTAGCCGTTGAAGCTTTCTTT.

V and J are TRBV5-6 and TRBJ2-1; D gene uncertain. Germline CDR1 SGHDT, CDR2 YYEEEE. CDR3 length equals 11 residues. V was cut by 4 bases and J by 4 bases, with 3 bases left in between. The CDR3 reads CASSTYNEQFF. In DNA form, the CDR3 reads TGTGCCAGCAGCACGTACAATGAGCAGTTCTTC.

This chain uses TRBV7-2 with TRBJ2-3, with 11 bases fitting TRBD2. V was pared by 5 bases and J by 0 bases, with 4 bases of the junction left unmatched. The CDR3 length is 16 residues. Germline loops: CDR1 SGHTA, CDR2 FQGNSA. CDR3 DNA sequence: TGTGCCAGCAGCCTACGACTAGCGGGAAGCACAGATACGCAGTATTTT. As protein: CASSLRLAGSTDTQYF.

This chain uses TRBV19 with TRBJ2-4; D may be TRBD1 (6 bases). The germline V gene has CDR1 LNHDA and CDR2 SQIVND (reference sequence). Trimming shortened V by 6 bases and J by 5 bases, and 23 bases separated the two germline ends. The CDR3 covers 17 residues. This chain's CDR3 is CASRPYRSGASQNIQYF. CDR3 DNA: TGTGCCAGTAGGCCATACAGGTCAGGGGCCTCTCAAAACATTCAGTACTTC.

The V and J genes are TRBV6-2 or TRBV6-3 and TRBJ1-1; D ambiguous. V lost 0 bases, J lost 3 bases, and 5 bases lay in between. Germline V CDR1 and CDR2: MNHEY, SVGEGT. CDR3 length: 13 residues. This chain's CDR3 is CASSYSGYTEAFF. CDR3 sequence (DNA): TGTGCCAGCAGTTACTCTGGGTACACTGAAGCTTTCTTT.

About this clone: The DNA is omitted, as the CDR3 cannot be located on it reliably, and the CDR3 follows TCRdb's listing. This chain connects TRBV9 to TRBJ2-2; the D call in the table, TRBD1, was not verified against the DNA. The CDR3 length equals 16 residues, ends included. Germline values: CDR1 SGDLS, CDR2 YYNGEE. This CDR3 is CASSSRTGQGRGAVFW.

The rearrangement joins TRBV28 to TRBJ1-6; TRBD1 matches 7 bases. J was trimmed by 7 bases and V by 4 bases; bases with no gene match: 10. CDR1 is MDHEN, CDR2 SYDVKM, per germline. The length of the CDR3 is 16 residues. For the CDR3, the DNA is TGTGCCAGCAGTTACCAGGGGGGCCAGGGAAATTCACCCCTCCACTTT. This translates into CASSYQGGQGNSPLHF.

The rearrangement joins TRBV10-3 to TRBJ2-2; no reliable D call. Germline assignment: CDR1 ENHRY and CDR2 SYGVKD. There are 12 residues in the CDR3. V lost 3 bases and J lost 10, with 9 bases in between. This CDR3 is CAISEVAAELFF. CDR3 sequence (DNA): TGTGCCATCAGTGAAGTCGCTGCGGAGCTGTTTTTT.

V is TRBV19 and J is TRBJ1-1; TRBD1 agrees at 10 bases. J gave up 6 bases and V 5 bases, and 9 bases lay outside the gene matches. The CDR3 is 15 residues long. Germline values: CDR1 LNHDA, CDR2 SQIVND (reference sequence). CDR3 DNA: TGTGCCAGTAGTGCCAGGACAGGGGGAGTCGCTGAAGCTTTCTTT. Translation: CASSARTGGVAEAFF. The complete variable domain, with remaining parts taken from reference TRBV19 and TRBJ1-1, reads DGGITQSPKYLFRKEGQNVTLSCEQNLNHDAMYWYRQDPGQGLRLIYYSQIVNDFQKGDIAEGYSVSREKKESFPLTVTSAQKNPTAFYLCASSARTGGVAEAFFGQGTRLTVV.

This chain connects TRBV6-5 to TRBJ1-5; maybe TRBD1 (5 bases). Germline V gene lookup returns CDR1 MNHEY and CDR2 SVGAGI. Trimming took off 6 bases at V and 0 bases at J, with 12 bases between the two ends. The CDR3 is made up of 15 amino acids. DNA of the CDR3: TGTGCCAGCAGGGACCGGGACCGTAGCAATCAGCCCCAGCATTTT. It codes for CASRDRDRSNQPQHF.

This chain connects TRBV3-1 (or the pseudogene TRBV3-2) to TRBJ2-3; D perhaps matches TRBD2 (5 bases). Germline values: CDR1 LGHDT, CDR2 YNNKEL (reference sequence). The CDR3 has 15 amino acids. Trimming took off 3 bases at V and 0 bases at J, with 10 bases between the two ends. CDR3 in amino acids: CASSHCLASTDTQYF. The CDR3 nucleotides read TGTGCCAGCAGCCATTGTCTAGCTAGCACAGATACGCAGTATTTT.

Only a few counts were recorded for this clone. This chain connects TRBV19 to TRBJ2-7, with D possibly matching TRBD1 (5 bases). Trimming pared 0 bases from V and 4 bases from J, leaving 7 bases between. Germline V gene sequence: CDR1 LNHDA, CDR2 SQIVND (reference sequence). This CDR3 spans 13 amino acids. The CDR3 region is CASSIDREYEQYF. The DNA for the CDR3 is TGTGCCAGTAGTATAGACAGGGAATACGAGCAGTACTTC. Variable domain in full (rest from reference TRBV19 and TRBJ2-7): DGGITQSPKYLFRKEGQNVTLSCEQNLNHDAMYWYRQDPGQGLRLIYYSQIVNDFQKGDIAEGYSVSREKKESFPLTVTSAQKNPTAFYLCASSIDREYEQYFGPGTRLTVT.

The chain recombines TRBV2 with TRBJ1-2; no reliable D call. Germline values: CDR1 SNHLY, CDR2 FYNNEI. This CDR3 is built from 11 residues. The V end lost 3 bases, the J end lost 7 bases, and 6 bases lay between the germline ends. The CDR3, as DNA: TGTGCCAGCAGTGAGGTTCTTGGCTACACCTTC. It codes for CASSEVLGYTF.

This clone is labeled as large. The V and J genes are TRBV25-1 and TRBJ2-2; 7 nucleotides match TRBD1. With 3 bases clipped from V and 5 bases from J, the junction kept 3 bases outside the gene matches. CDR1 and CDR2 from the germline V gene are MGHDK and SYGVNS. This CDR3 comprises 14 residues. CDR3 in amino acids: CASSETQGTGELFF. CDR3 in DNA: TGTGCCAGCAGTGAGACACAGGGGACCGGGGAGCTGTTTTTT.

This clone was seen a few times. This rearrangement joins TRBV6-4 to TRBJ1-6, with 10 bases matching TRBD1. The CDR3 is made up of 13 amino acids. In germline, CDR1 is MRHNA, CDR2 SNTAGT. The CDR3 region is CAAGTGDNSPLHF. The CDR3 DNA sequence: TGTGCTGCCGGGACAGGGGATAATTCACCCCTCCACTTT.

The rearrangement joins TRBV5-4 to TRBJ1-1, with TRBD1 identical over 7 bases. V gave up 4 bases and J gave up 0 bases; unmatched junction bases: 9. CDR1 is SGHNT and CDR2 is YYREEE in the germline V gene (reference sequence). This CDR3 is 16 amino acids long. The CDR3 DNA reads as TGTGCCAGCAGCCACAAACAGGGGACCCTGAACACTGAAGCTTTCTTT. It codes for CASSHKQGTLNTEAFF.

The chain couples TRBV11-3 to TRBJ2-7; D possibly corresponds to TRBD2 (5 bases). Germline V gene sequence: CDR1 SGHNT, CDR2 YENEEA. The ends were cut back, 0 bases at V and 6 bases at J, with 9 bases in the middle. The CDR3 is 13 residues long. CDR3 sequence: CASSLEDRGEQYF. The DNA for the CDR3 is TGTGCCAGCAGCTTAGAAGATCGGGGCGAGCAGTACTTC.

This chain joins TRBV5-6 and TRBJ2-2; 9 positions match TRBD1. Germline V gives CDR1 SGHDT, CDR2 YYEEEE. Trimming at V came to 4 bases and at J to 5 bases, leaving 12 bases not matched to a gene. The CDR3 totals 17 residues. The CDR3 loop is CASSRETTGGYTGELFF. The CDR3 bases are TGTGCCAGCAGCCGAGAGACGACAGGGGGTTATACCGGGGAGCTGTTTTTT.

This rearrangement joins TRBV23-1 to TRBJ1-1; TRBD1 matches 8 bases. TRBV23-1 is an ORF, and what it does is uncertain. V lost 2 bases, J lost 10 bases, and 3 bases stayed unmatched. The length of the CDR3 is 12 residues. The CDR3 DNA is TGCGCCAGCAGTCAAACCGGGACAGGAGCTTTCTTT. It encodes CASSQTGTGAFF.

This rearrangement joins TRBV30 to TRBJ1-5, with D possibly TRBD1 on 5 matching bases. Germline CDR1 is GTSNPN and CDR2 is SVGIG (reference sequence). The CDR3 consists of 14 residues. V gave up 0 bases and J gave up 7 bases, with 13 bases separating them. The CDR3 DNA follows: TGTGCCTGGAGTGTTATAGGGGTCCAGCAGCCCCAGCATTTT. It codes for CAWSVIGVQQPQHF.

The chain uses TRBV6-4 and TRBJ2-2; D gene ambiguous. V lost 2 bases and J 7 bases, leaving 2 bases between the germline ends. The V gene's germline CDR1 is MRHNA and CDR2 SNTAGT. CDR3 length equals 11 residues. The chain's CDR3 is CASSDGGELFF. CDR3 nucleotides: TGTGCCAGCAGTGACGGCGGGGAGCTGTTTTTT.

This clone was seen a few times. The V and J genes are TRBV19 and TRBJ2-7, with 9 bases aligning to TRBD1. The J segment lost 3 bases and the V segment lost 5 bases, leaving 8 bases of the junction unmatched. Germline CDR1 LNHDA, CDR2 SQIVND (reference sequence). The CDR3 loop spans 15 amino acids. Written as DNA, the CDR3 is TGTGCCAGTAGTCAACAGGGGGCCGCTAGCTACGAGCAGTACTTC. Translation: CASSQQGAASYEQYF.

V is TRBV3-1 (or the pseudogene TRBV3-2) and J is TRBJ2-7; tentatively, D is TRBD1 or TRBD2 (5 bases each). The CDR3 has 12 residues. The germline V gene encodes CDR1 LGHDT and CDR2 YNNKEL (reference sequence). V lost 1 base to trimming and J lost 4 bases, with 5 bases between them. The CDR3 DNA follows: TGTGCCAGCAGCCAAGGGGGGTACGAGCAGTACTTC. It is translated as CASSQGGYEQYF.

The CDR3 loop is CASSPPGTAYGYTF. The CDR3 DNA is TGTGCCAGCAGTCCCCCCGGGACAGCCTATGGCTACACCTTC. The V gene is TRBV6-5, the J gene TRBJ1-2; TRBD1 matches at 7 bases. With V trimmed by 5 bases and J by 4 bases, 7 bases remained unmatched. The germline gives CDR1 MNHEY, CDR2 SVGAGI. The CDR3 consists of 14 residues.

CDR3: CASSPSTYEQYF. CDR3 nucleotide sequence: TGTGCCAGCTCACCGTCTACCTACGAGCAGTACTTC. This chain connects TRBV18 to TRBJ2-7; no clear D. V was trimmed by 3 bases and J by 2 bases, leaving 5 bases between them. This CDR3 is 12 amino acids long. Germline V gene data show CDR1 as KGHSH and CDR2 as LQKENI.

The chain uses TRBV19 and TRBJ2-7; 9 bases match TRBD1. The germline gives CDR1 LNHDA, CDR2 SQIVND (reference sequence). The CDR3 has 13 residues. V was pared by 2 bases and J by 5 bases, with 1 base of the junction left unmatched. The CDR3: CASSITGGNEQYF. In DNA form, the CDR3 reads TGTGCCAGTAGTATAACAGGGGGCAACGAGCAGTACTTC. Complete variable domain (other parts from reference TRBV19 and TRBJ2-7): DGGITQSPKYLFRKEGQNVTLSCEQNLNHDAMYWYRQDPGQGLRLIYYSQIVNDFQKGDIAEGYSVSREKKESFPLTVTSAQKNPTAFYLCASSITGGNEQYFGPGTRLTVT.